This T cell receptor (beta chain) was captured by sequencing in a study of cytomegalovirus exposure and HLA in healthy donors. Notes on the study in general: While the bulk of TCR sequences proved rare, some public TCRs turned up in many donors. Cytomegalovirus status, reportedly, was diagnosed with high specificity and sensitivity by the classifier. The CMV antigen specificity of a few CMV-associated chains was confirmed through in vitro analysis.

Trimming took off 7 bases at V and 6 bases at J, with 11 bases between the two ends. The CDR3 loop spans 12 amino acids. Germline V gene sequence: CDR1 MNHNY, CDR2 SVGAGI (reference sequence). Some clones are missing from TCRdb's copy, which holds only in-frame ones; the method was immunoSEQ multiplex PCR. This table has about 110,000 clones, approximately 85% appearing once. The donors belonged to the approximately 130-subject validation cohort, separate from the approximately 700-subject first cohort. This clone occurred once. Its target is unknown. The chain couples TRBV6-6 to TRBJ2-3; perhaps TRBD2 as D (5 bases). Sample: PBMCs. This TCR came from a woman under 30 in good health and CMV-seronegative. CDR3 region: CASNLGVDTQYF. The CDR3 nucleotides read TGTGCCAGCAATCTCGGGGTGGATACGCAGTATTTT.